The sequence of this TCR beta chain was determined in a study of shared clonotypes between healthy human individuals. At the level of the study: The donors, a couple of women and three men, were aged 18 to 49.

Assay: immunoSEQ multiplex PCR; the TCRdb copy retains only in-frame clones and omits some. The data hold 2,500,000 or so clones, with approximately 90% observed a single time. Study results and caveats: Exclusively blood specimens were collected; tissue repertoires likely differ. Non-shared clonotypes showed lower generation probabilities than clonotypes common to all four donors. The study found about 4.6% of naive CD4 clonotypes shared across a handful of donors.

About this clone: Its antigen is unknown.

Trimming stripped 2 bases from V and 3 bases from J, with 14 bases between. This CDR3 has 16 amino acids. Per germline, CDR1 GTSNPN and CDR2 SVGIG (reference sequence). This receptor was obtained from a man aged 18 to 35 in good health. Some clones in this sample may be carry-over from other donors' samples. Material: naive CD4+ T cells from PBMCs. As to subset: CD45RA+ positively selected. This chain links TRBV30 with TRBJ2-6; D remains unclear. This CDR3 reads CAWSPRASSGANVLTF. CDR3 sequence (DNA): TGTGCCTGGAGTCCTAGGGCGTCGAGTGGGGCCAACGTCCTGACTTTC.